One T cell receptor beta chain is described in this entry. The target antigen is unknown. The data belong to a study of blood T cells in healthy people across ages. Sample-barcoded 5' priming and a J-beta primer mix drove a second PCR of about 7 to 12 cycles. A tag from a template-switch adaptor with 12 random nucleotides marked each cDNA molecule. Via MiXCR, TCRdb re-called the 5' RACE reads, giving one row per CDR3 protein. The sample lists 710,000 or so distinct CDR3 sequences, about a fifth occurring once. CDR3 length: 13 residues. CDR1 and CDR2 (germline): KGHDR, SFDVKD. V lost 12 bases to trimming and J lost 1 base, with 13 bases between them. They isolated at least 6.5 million PBMCs from each sample. Regarding the study as a whole: More naive CD4+ cells and higher diversity marked long-lived donors relative to aged donors. TCR beta diversity, measured per million T cells, fell in a roughly linear way with age.

Sequenced: blood. The receptor was derived from a man aged 65 to 85 in good health. The chain recombines TRBV24-1 with TRBJ2-3; no reliable D call. The CDR3 DNA follows: TGTGCCGCCCGAGAAAGCGGCACAGATACGCAGTATTTT. The encoded protein is CAARESGTDTQYF.